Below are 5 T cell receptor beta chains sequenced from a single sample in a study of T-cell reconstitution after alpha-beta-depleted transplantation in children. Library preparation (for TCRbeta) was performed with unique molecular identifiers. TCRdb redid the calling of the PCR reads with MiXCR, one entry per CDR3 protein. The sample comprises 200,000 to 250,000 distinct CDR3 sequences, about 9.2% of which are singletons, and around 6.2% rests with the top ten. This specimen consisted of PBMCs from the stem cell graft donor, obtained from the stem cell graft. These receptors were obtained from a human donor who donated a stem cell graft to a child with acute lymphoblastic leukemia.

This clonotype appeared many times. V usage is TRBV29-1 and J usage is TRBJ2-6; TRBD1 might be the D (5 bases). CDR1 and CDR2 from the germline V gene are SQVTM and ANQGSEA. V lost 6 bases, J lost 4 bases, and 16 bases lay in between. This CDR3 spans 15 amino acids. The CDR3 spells CSVKGFSSGANVLTF. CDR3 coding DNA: TGCAGCGTGAAGGGGTTTTCGTCCGGGGCCAACGTCCTGACTTTC.

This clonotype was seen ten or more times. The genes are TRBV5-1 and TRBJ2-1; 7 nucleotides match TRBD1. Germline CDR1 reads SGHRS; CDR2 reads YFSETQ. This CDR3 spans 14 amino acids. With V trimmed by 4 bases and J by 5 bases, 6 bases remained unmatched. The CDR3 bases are TGCGCCAGCAGCCCCGGACAGGTCGACAATGAGCAGTTCTTC. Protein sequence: CASSPGQVDNEQFF.

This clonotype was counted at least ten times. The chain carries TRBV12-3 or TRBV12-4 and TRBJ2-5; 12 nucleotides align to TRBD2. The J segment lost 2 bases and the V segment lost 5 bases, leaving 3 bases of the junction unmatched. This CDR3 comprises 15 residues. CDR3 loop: CASSPSGGVQETQYF. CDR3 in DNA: TGTGCCAGCAGTCCTAGCGGGGGGGTACAAGAGACCCAGTACTTC.

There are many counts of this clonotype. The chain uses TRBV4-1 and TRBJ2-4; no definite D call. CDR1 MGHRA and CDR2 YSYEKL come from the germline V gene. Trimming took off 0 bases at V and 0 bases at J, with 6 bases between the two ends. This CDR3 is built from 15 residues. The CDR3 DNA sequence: TGCGCCAGCAGCCAAGATCGAGGAGCCAAAAACATTCAGTACTTC. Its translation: CASSQDRGAKNIQYF.

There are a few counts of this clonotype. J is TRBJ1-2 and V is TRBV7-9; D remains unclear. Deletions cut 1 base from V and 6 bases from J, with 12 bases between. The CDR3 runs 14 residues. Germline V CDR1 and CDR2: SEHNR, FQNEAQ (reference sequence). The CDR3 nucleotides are TGTGCCAGCAGCTTAGGTGCGGGCGGCCATGGCTACACCTTC. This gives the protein CASSLGAGGHGYTF.